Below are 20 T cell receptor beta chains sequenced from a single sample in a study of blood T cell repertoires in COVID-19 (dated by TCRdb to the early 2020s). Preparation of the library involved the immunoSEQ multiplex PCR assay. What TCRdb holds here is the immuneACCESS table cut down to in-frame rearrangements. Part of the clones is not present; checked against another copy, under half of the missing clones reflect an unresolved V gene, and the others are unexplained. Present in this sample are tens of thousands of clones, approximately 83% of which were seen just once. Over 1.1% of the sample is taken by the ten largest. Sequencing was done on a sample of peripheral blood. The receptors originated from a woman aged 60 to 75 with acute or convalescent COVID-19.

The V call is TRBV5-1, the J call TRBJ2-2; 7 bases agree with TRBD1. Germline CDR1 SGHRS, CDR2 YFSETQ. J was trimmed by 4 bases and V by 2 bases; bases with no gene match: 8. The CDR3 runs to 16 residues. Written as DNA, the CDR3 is TGCGCCAGCAGCTTAAAAGGGGGCGCGGGCACCGGGGAGCTGTTTTTT. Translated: CASSLKGGAGTGELFF.

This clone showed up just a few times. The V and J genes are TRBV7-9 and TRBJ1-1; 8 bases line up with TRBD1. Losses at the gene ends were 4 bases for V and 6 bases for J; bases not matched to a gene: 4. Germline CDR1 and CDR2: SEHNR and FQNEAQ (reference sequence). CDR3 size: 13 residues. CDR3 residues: CASSSRGPAEAFF. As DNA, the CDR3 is TGTGCCAGCAGCTCCAGGGGGCCGGCTGAAGCTTTCTTT.

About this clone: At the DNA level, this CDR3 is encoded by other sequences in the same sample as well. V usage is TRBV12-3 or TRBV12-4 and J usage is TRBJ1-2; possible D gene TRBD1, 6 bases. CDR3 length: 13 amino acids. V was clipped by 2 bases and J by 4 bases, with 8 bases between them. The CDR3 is CASSLSGVYGYTF. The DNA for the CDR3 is TGTGCCAGCAGTTTATCAGGGGTCTATGGCTACACCTTC.

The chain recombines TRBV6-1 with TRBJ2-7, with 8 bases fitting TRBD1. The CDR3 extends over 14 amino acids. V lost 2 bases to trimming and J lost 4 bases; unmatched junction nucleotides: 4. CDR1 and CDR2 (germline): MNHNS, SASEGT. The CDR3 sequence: CASSESRGLYEQYF. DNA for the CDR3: TGTGCCAGCAGTGAAAGCAGGGGGCTGTACGAGCAGTACTTC.

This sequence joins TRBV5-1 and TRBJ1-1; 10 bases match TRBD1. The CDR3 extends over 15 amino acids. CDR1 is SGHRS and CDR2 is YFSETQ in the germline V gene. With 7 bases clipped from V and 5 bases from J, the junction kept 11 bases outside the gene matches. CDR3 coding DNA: TGCGCCAGCTCCGGTGCCGGGACAGGGGCAACTGAAGCTTTCTTT. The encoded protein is CASSGAGTGATEAFF.

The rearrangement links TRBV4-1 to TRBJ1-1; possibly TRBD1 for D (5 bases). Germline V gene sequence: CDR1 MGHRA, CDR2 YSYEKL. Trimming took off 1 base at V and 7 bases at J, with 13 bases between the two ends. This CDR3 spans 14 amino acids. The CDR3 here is CASSQVAGRGEAFF. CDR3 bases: TGCGCCAGCAGCCAAGTGGCGGGGAGGGGTGAAGCTTTCTTT.

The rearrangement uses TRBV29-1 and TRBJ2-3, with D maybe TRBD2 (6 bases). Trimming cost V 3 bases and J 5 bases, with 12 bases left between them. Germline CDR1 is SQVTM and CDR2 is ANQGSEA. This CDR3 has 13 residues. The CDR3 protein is CSVEGGQLDTQYF. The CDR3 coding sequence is TGCAGCGTTGAGGGGGGTCAACTAGATACGCAGTATTTT.

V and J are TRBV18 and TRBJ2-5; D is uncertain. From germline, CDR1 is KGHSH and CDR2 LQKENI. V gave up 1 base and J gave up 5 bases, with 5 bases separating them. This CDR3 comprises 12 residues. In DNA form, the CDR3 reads TGTGCCAGCTCACCACGGCCGGAGACCCAGTACTTC. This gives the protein CASSPRPETQYF.

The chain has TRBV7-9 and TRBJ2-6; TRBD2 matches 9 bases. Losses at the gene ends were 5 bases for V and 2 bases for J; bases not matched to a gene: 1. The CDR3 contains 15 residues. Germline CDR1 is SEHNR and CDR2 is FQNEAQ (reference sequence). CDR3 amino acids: CASSQRGAGANVLTF. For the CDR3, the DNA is TGTGCCAGCAGCCAGCGGGGGGCTGGGGCCAACGTCCTGACTTTC.

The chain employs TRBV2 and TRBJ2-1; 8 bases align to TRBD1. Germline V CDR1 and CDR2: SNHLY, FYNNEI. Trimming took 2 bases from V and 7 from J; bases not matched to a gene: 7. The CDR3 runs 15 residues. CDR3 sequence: CASSEIGQGWNEQFF. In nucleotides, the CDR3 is TGTGCCAGCAGTGAAATCGGACAGGGATGGAATGAGCAGTTCTTC.

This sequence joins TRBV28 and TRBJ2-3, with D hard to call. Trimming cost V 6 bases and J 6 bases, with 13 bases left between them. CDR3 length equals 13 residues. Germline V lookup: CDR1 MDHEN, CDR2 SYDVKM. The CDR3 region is CASSFFGSDTQYF. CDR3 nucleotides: TGTGCCAGCAGCTTCTTCGGGTCTGATACGCAGTATTTT.

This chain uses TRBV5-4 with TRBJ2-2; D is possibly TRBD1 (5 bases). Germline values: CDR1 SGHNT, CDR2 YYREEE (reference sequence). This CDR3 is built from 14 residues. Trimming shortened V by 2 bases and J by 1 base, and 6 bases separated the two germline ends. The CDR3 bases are TGTGCCAGCAGCTTTGACAGGAACACCGGGGAGCTGTTTTTT. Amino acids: CASSFDRNTGELFF.

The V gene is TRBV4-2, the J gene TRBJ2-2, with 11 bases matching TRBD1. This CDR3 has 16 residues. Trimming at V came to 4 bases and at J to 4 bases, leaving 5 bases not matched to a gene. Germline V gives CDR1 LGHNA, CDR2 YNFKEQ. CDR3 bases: TGTGCCAGCAGCCCTTGGGACAGGGGGACCACCGGGGAGCTGTTTTTT. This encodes CASSPWDRGTTGELFF.

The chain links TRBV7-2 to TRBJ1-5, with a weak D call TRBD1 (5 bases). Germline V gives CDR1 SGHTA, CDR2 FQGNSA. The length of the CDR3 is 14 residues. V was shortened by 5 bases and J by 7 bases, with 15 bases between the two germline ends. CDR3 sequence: CASSTQGASQPQHF. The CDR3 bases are TGTGCCAGCAGCACCCAAGGGGCGTCCCAGCCCCAGCATTTT.

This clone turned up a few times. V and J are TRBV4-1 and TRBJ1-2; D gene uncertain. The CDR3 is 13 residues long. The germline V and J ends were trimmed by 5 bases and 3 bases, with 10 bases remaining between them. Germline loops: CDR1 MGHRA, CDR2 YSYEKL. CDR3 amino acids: CASSTPGYYGYTF. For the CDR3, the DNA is TGCGCCAGCAGCACCCCAGGCTACTATGGCTACACCTTC.

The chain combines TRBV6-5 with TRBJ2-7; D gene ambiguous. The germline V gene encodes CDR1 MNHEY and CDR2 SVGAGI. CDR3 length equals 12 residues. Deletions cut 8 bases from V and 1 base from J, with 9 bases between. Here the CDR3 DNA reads TGTGCCAGCCGGCTAGAATCCTACGAGCAGTACTTC. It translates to CASRLESYEQYF.

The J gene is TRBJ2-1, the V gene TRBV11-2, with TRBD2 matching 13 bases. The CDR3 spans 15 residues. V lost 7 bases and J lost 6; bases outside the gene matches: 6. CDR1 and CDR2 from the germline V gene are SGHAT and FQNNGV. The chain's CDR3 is CASITLAGGLNEQFF. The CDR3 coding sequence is TGTGCCAGCATCACACTAGCGGGGGGGCTCAATGAGCAGTTCTTC.

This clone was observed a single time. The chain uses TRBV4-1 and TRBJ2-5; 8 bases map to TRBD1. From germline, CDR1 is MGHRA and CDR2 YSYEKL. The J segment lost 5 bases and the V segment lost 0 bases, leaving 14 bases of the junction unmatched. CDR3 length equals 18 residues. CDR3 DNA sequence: TGCGCCAGCAGCCAAGATTCGAAGGGCAGGGGGCGTTCGGAGACCCAGTACTTC. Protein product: CASSQDSKGRGRSETQYF.

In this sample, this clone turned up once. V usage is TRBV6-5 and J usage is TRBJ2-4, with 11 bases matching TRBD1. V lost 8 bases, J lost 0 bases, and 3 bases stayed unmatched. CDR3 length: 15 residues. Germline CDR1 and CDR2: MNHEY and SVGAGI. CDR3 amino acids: CASGGQGAAKNIQYF. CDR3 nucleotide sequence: TGTGCCAGCGGAGGACAGGGGGCAGCCAAAAACATTCAGTACTTC.

The CDR3 bases are TGTGCCAGCAGCAGGGGTAACGGGGCTGAAGCTTTCTTT. This codes for CASSRGNGAEAFF. The chain recombines TRBV6-5 with TRBJ1-1; tentatively, D is TRBD1 (6 bases). This CDR3 is built from 13 residues. Trimming removed 6 bases from V and 6 bases from J, with 14 bases in between. Germline V gives CDR1 MNHEY, CDR2 SVGAGI.